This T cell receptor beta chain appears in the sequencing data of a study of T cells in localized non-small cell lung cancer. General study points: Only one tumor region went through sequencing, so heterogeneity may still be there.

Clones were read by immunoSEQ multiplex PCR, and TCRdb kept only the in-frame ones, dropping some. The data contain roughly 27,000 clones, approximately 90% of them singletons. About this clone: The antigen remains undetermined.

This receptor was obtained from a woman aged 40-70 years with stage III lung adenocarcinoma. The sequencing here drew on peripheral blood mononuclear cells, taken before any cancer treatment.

CDR3 region: CASSRTTDTQYF. DNA of the CDR3: TGTGCCAGCAGTCGTACCACAGATACGCAGTATTTT. The chain combines TRBV28 with TRBJ2-3; unclear D gene. The V gene lost 5 bases and the J gene lost 2 bases, with 5 bases spanning the gap. This CDR3 has 12 amino acids. Germline CDR1 MDHEN, CDR2 SYDVKM.